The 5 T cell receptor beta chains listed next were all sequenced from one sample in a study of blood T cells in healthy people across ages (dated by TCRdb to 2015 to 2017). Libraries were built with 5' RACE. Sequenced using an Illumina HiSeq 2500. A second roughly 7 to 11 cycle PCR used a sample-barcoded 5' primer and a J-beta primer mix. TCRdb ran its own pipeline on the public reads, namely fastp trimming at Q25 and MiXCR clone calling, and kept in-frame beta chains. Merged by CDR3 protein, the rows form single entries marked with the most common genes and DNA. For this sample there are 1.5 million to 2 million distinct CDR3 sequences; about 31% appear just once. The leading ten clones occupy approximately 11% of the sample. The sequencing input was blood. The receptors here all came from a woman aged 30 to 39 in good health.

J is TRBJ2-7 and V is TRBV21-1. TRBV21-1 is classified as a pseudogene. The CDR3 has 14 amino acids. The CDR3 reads CASSTGVWVYEQYF. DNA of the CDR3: TGTGCCAGCAGCACCGGAGTTTGGGTCTACGAGCAGTACTTC.

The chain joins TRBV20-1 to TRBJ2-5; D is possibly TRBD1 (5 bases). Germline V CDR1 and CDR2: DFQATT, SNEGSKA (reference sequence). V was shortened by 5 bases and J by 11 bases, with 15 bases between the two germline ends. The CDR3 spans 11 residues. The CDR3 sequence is CSAGEGDRQYF. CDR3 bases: TGCAGTGCTGGTGAAGGGGATCGGCAGTACTTC.

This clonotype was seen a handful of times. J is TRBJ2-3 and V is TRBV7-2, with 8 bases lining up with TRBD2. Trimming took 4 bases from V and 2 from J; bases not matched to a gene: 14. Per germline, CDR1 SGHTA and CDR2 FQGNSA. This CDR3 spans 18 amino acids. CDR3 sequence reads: CASSSHLVAGPFTDTQYF. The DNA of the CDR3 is TGTGCCAGCAGCTCCCATTTAGTAGCGGGACCTTTCACAGATACGCAGTATTTT. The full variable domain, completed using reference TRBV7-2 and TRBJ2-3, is GAGVSQSPSNKVTEKGKDVELRCDPISGHTALYWYRQSLGQGLEFLIYFQGNSAPDKSGLPSDRFSAERTGGSVSTLTIQRTQQEDSAVYLCASSSHLVAGPFTDTQYFGPGTRLTVL.

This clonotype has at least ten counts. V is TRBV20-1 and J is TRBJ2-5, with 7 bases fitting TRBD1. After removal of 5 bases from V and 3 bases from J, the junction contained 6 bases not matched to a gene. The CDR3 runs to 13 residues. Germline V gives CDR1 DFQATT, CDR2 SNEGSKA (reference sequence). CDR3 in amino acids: CSALDREEETQYF. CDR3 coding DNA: TGCAGTGCTTTAGACAGGGAAGAAGAGACCCAGTACTTC.

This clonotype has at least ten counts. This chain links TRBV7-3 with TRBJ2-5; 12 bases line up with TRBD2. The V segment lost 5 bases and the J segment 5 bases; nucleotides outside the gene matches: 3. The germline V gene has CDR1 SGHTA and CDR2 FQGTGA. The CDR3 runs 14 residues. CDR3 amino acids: CASSPSGGAETQYF. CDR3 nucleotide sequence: TGTGCCAGCAGCCCTAGCGGGGGGGCGGAGACCCAGTACTTC.